This TCR beta chain was sequenced in a study of neurological immune-mediated disorders. Study outcomes and limitations: HTLV-1-associated myelopathy had the most TCR clonal expansion, and multiple sclerosis had the least, less than healthy controls.

For the unsorted libraries, 2 million PBMCs stored at -80 C served as input. 5'RACE generated cDNA with 10-nucleotide random UMIs. From 15-18 subjects, each sequencing run yielded over 180 million TCR-beta sequences. TCRdb used MiXCR to reprocess the 5' RACE reads, holding one entry per CDR3 protein. In the table there are tens of thousands of distinct CDR3 sequences, roughly 15% of which are singletons. This clonotype occurred many times. Its antigen is as yet unknown. This clonotype was obtained from a woman aged 40 to 49 in good health. The sequenced sample was PBMCs.

Written as DNA, the CDR3 is TGTGCCAGCAGTTTTGTGGCAGGCACAGATACGCAGTATTTT. It yields the protein CASSFVAGTDTQYF. The genes are TRBV28 and TRBJ2-3; D remains ambiguous. The CDR3 is 14 residues long. Germline CDR1 MDHEN, CDR2 SYDVKM. V shed 3 bases and J shed 1 base, with 8 bases lying between them.